The rows below give T cell receptor beta chains drawn from one sample of a study of CD8 T cells in ankylosing spondylitis. TCRdb re-analysed the 5' RACE reads in MiXCR, keeping a single row per CDR3 protein. The sample has under 950,000 distinct CDR3 sequences, roughly 20% seen once. The sample consisted of blood, either unsorted or a sorted T cell fraction (not recorded which). These receptors all come from a male donor with ankylosing spondylitis. CDR3s include the opening cysteine and the closing phenylalanine or tryptophan. The D gene is left open where the match is weak. Some rows mark clone size as missing; the rest say once, few, many or name a class of expanded clone.

j_gene: TRBJ2-3; v_gene: TRBV27; d_gene: TRBD2; abundance: few; CDR3aa: CASNLSGSGRADTQYF; CDR3nt: TGTGCCAGCAACCTTAGCGGGAGTGGGAGGGCAGATACGCAGTATTTT
j_gene: TRBJ1-2; v_gene: TRBV20-1; d_gene: TRBD1; abundance: .; CDR3aa: CSAIGQGGNYGYTF; CDR3nt: TGCAGTGCTATTGGACAGGGCGGAAACTATGGCTACACCTTC
j_gene: TRBJ2-6; v_gene: TRBV4-1; d_gene: .; abundance: .; CDR3aa: CASSQTLGVSGANVLTF; CDR3nt: TGCGCCAGCAGCCAGACCCTAGGGGTCTCTGGGGCCAACGTCCTGACTTTC
j_gene: TRBJ2-1; v_gene: TRBV27; d_gene: .; abundance: .; CDR3aa: CASSFAGGVAYNEQFF; CDR3nt: TGTGCCAGCAGTTTTGCCGGAGGGGTGGCTTACAATGAGCAGTTCTTC
j_gene: TRBJ1-1; v_gene: TRBV6-1; d_gene: .; abundance: few; CDR3aa: CASSTVLNTEAFF; CDR3nt: TGTGCCAGCAGTACCGTATTGAACACTGAAGCTTTCTTT
j_gene: TRBJ2-1; v_gene: TRBV15; d_gene: .; abundance: few; CDR3aa: CATSRGGVKNNEQFF; CDR3nt: TGTGCCACCAGCAGAGGAGGTGTGAAGAACAATGAGCAGTTCTTC
j_gene: TRBJ2-7; v_gene: TRBV19; d_gene: TRBD2; abundance: .; CDR3aa: CASSIYWGGEYEQYF; CDR3nt: TGTGCCAGTAGTATTTATTGGGGAGGGGAATACGAGCAGTACTTC
j_gene: TRBJ1-2; v_gene: TRBV29-1; d_gene: .; abundance: .; CDR3aa: CSVQSVSATARGYTF; CDR3nt: TGCAGCGTCCAGAGCGTGTCAGCTACGGCGAGGGGCTACACCTTC
j_gene: TRBJ2-5; v_gene: TRBV29-1; d_gene: .; abundance: few; CDR3aa: CSVEWAQETQYF; CDR3nt: TGCAGCGTTGAGTGGGCGCAAGAGACCCAGTACTTC
j_gene: TRBJ2-1; v_gene: TRBV27; d_gene: TRBD1; abundance: few; CDR3aa: CARPSGQGFLNEQFF; CDR3nt: TGTGCCAGGCCATCGGGACAGGGGTTTTTGAATGAGCAGTTCTTC